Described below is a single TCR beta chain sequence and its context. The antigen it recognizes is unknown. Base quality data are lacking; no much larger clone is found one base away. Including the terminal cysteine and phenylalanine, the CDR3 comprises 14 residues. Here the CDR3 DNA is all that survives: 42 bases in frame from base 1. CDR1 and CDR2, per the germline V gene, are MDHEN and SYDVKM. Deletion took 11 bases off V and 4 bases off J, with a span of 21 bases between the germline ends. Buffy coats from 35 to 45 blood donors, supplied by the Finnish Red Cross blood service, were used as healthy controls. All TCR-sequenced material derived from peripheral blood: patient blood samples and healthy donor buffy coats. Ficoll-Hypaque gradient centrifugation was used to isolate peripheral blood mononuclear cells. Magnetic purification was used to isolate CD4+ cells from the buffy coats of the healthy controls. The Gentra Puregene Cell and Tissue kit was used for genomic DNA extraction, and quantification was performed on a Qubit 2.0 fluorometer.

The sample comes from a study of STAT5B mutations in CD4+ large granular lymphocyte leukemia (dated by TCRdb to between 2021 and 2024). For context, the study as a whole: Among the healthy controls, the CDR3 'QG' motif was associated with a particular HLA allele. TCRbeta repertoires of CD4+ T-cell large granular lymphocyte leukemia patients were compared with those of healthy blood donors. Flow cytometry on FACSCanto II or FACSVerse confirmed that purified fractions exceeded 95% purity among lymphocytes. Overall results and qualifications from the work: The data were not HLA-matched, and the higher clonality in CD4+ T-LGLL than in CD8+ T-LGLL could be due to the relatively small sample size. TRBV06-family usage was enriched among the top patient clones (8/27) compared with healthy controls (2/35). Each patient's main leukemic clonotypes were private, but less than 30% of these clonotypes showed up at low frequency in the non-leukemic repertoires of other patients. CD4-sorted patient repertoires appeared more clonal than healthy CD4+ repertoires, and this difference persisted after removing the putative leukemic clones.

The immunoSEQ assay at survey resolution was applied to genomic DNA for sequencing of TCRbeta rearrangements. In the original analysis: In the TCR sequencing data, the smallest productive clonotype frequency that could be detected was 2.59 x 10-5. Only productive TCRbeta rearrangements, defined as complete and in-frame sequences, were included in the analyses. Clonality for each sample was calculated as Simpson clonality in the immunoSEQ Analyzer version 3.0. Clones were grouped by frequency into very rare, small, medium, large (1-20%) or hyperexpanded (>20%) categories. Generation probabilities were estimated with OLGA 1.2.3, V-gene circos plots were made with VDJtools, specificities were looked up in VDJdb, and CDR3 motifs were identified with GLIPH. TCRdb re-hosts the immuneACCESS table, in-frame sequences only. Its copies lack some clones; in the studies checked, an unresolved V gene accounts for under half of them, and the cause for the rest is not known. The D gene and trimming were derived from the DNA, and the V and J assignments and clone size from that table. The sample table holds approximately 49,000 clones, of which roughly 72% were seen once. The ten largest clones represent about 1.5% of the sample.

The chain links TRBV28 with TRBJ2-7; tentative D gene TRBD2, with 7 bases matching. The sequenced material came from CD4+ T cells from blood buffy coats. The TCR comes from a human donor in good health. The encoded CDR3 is CAVIGGALSYEQYF. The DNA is TGTGCCGTGATAGGGGGGGCCCTATCTTACGAGCAGTACTTC. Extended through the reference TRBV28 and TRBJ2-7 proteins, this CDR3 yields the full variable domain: DVKVTQSSRYLVKRTGEKVFLECVQDMDHENMFWYRQDPGLGLRLIYFSYDVKMKEKGDIPEGYSVSREKKERFSLILESASTNQTSMYLCAVIGGALSYEQYFGPGTRLTVT.